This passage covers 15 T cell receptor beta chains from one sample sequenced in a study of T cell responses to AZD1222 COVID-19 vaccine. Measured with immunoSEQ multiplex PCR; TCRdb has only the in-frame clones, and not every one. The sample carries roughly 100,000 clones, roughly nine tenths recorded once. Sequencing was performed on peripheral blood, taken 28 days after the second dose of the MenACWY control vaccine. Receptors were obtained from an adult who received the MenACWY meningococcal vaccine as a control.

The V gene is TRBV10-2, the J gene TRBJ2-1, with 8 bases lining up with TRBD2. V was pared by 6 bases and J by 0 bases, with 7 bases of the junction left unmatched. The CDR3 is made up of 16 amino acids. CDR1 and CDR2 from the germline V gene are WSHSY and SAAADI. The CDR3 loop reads CASRGTSGTSYNEQFF. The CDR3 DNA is TGCGCCAGCAGAGGAACTAGCGGAACCTCCTACAATGAGCAGTTCTTC.

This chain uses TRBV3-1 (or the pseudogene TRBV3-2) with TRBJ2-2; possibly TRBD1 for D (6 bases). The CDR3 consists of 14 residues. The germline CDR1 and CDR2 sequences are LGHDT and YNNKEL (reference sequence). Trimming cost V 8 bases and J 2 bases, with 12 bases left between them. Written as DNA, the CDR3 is TGTGCCAGCTGTCGACAGGTTAACACCGGGGAGCTGTTTTTT. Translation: CASCRQVNTGELFF.

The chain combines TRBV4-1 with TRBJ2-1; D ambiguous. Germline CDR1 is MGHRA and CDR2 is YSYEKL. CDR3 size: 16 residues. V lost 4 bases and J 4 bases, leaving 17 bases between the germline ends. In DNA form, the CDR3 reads TGCGCCAGCAGCCCGATCGGCAGCCCGGCATACAATGAGCAGTTCTTC. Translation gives CASSPIGSPAYNEQFF.

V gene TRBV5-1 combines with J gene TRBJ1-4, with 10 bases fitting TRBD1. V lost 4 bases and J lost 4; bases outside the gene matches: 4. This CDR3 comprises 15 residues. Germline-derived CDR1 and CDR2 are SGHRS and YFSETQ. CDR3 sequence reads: CASSPGTGVNEKLFF. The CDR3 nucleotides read TGCGCCAGCAGCCCAGGGACAGGGGTTAATGAAAAACTGTTTTTT.

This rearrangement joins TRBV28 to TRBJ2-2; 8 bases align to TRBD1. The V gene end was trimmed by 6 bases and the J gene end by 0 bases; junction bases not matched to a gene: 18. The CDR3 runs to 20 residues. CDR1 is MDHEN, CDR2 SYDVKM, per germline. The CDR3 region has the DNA TGTGCCAGCAGATTCGTGGTGGCCACTCAGGGGGCTCCGAACACCGGGGAGCTGTTTTTT. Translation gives CASRFVVATQGAPNTGELFF.

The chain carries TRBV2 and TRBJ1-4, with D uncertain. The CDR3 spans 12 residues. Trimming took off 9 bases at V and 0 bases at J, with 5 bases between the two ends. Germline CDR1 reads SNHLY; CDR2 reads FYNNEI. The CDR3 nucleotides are TGTGCCAGGGGAGCAACTAATGAAAAACTGTTTTTT. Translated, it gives CARGATNEKLFF. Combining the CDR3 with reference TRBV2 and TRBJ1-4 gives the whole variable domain EPEVTQTPSHQVTQMGQEVILRCVPISNHLYFYWYRQILGQKVEFLVSFYNNEISEKSEIFDDQFSVERPDGSNFTLKIRSTKLEDSAMYFCARGATNEKLFFGSGTQLSVL.

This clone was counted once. CDR3 sequence reads: CASSLGLGGSYGYTF. The CDR3 nucleotides are TGTGCCAGCAGCTTAGGACTAGGAGGGTCGTATGGCTACACCTTC. The chain couples TRBV7-9 to TRBJ1-2, with no clear D. Looked up from germline, CDR1 is SEHNR and CDR2 is FQNEAQ (reference sequence). The CDR3 is 15 amino acids. V shed 1 base and J shed 5 bases, with 14 bases lying between them.

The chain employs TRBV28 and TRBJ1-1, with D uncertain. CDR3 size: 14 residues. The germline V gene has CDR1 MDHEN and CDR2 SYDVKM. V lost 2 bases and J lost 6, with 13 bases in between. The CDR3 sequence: CASSLERLVAEAFF. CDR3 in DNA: TGTGCCAGCAGTTTAGAGCGCTTGGTAGCTGAAGCTTTCTTT.

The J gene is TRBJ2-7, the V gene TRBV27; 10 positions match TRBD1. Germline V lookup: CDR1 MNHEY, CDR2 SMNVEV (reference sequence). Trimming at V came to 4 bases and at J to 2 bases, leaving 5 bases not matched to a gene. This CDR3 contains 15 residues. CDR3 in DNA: TGTGCCAGCAGTTGGGGACAGGGGAACCCCTACGAGCAGTACTTC. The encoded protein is CASSWGQGNPYEQYF.

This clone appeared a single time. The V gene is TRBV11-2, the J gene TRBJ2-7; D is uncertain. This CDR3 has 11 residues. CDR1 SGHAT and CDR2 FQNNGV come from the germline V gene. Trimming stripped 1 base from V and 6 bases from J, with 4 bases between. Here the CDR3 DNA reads TGTGCCAGCAGCTTAGTGTTCGAGCAGTACTTC. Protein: CASSLVFEQYF. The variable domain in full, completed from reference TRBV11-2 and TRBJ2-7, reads EAGVAQSPRYKIIEKRQSVAFWCNPISGHATLYWYQQILGQGPKLLIQFQNNGVVDDSQLPKDRFSAERLKGVDSTLKIQPAKLEDSAVYLCASSLVFEQYFGPGTRLTVT.

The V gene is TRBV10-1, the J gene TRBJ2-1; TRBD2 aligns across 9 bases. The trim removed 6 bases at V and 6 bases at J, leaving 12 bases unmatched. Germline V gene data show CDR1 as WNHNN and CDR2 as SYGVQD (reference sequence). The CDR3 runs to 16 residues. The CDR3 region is CASSLVQAAGGNEQFF. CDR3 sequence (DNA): TGCGCCAGCAGCCTAGTCCAGGCAGCGGGGGGCAATGAGCAGTTCTTC.

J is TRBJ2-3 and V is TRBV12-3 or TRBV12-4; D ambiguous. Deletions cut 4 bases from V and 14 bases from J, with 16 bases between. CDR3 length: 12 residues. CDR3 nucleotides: TGTGCCAGCAGTTACGACTCCGCTAAACCGTATTTT. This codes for CASSYDSAKPYF.

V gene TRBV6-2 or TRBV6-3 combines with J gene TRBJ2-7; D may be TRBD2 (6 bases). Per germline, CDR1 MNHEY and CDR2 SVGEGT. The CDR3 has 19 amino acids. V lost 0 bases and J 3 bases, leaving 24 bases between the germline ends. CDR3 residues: CASSYSNRMRSRRGYEQYF. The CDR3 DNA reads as TGTGCCAGCAGTTACTCGAATCGCATGCGGAGCCGGAGGGGCTACGAGCAGTACTTC.

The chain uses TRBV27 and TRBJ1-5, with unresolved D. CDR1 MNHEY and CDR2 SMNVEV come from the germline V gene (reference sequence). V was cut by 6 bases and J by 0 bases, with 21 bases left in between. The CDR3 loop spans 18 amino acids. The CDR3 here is CASRPAVPLAYSNQPQHF. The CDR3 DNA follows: TGTGCCAGCAGGCCTGCGGTCCCGTTGGCGTATAGCAATCAGCCCCAGCATTTT.

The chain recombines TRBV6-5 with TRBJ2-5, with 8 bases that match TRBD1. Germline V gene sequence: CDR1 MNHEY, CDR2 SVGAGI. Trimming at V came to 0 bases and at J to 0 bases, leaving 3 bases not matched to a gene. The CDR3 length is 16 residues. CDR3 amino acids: CASSYSGTGYQETQYF. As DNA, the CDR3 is TGTGCCAGCAGTTACTCGGGGACAGGATACCAAGAGACCCAGTACTTC.